This is a list of T cell receptor beta chains from one sample in a study of identical twins. TCRdb itself ran the 5' RACE reads through MiXCR, one entry per CDR3 protein. The sample consists of 500,000 or so distinct CDR3 sequences, roughly 21% of them appearing once. The sample was also reused in another study, on T cells expressing NK-cell markers.

What was sequenced was CD4+ T cells sorted from blood. The receptor source for this set is a woman aged 18-29 years in good health. Both conserved end residues are part of each CDR3.

V gene,J gene,CDR3 protein
TRBV9,TRBJ1-6,CASSADSRNSPLHF
TRBV9,TRBJ2-1,CASSVATDRLAGAYNEQFF
TRBV20-1,TRBJ1-5,CSARQGPQPQHF
TRBV7-2,TRBJ2-7,CASSLAGHRTEQYF
TRBV5-6,TRBJ2-1,CASSSFNTLTGEFF
TRBV6-1,TRBJ1-5,CASSASRVPQPQHF
TRBV10-3,TRBJ2-3,CAISESIYTQYF
TRBV6-1,TRBJ2-3,CASGDLSTDTQYF
TRBV6-5,TRBJ2-2,CASSYSGTPANTGELFF
TRBV20-1,TRBJ2-5,CSANRGGWETQYF
TRBV20-1,TRBJ2-5,CSASRRTARAAQYF
TRBV20-1,TRBJ2-5,CSASYLGKETQYF
TRBV3-1,TRBJ1-5,CASSQSRVQPQHF
TRBV5-1,TRBJ2-3,CASSLEPPGSTQYF
TRBV12-3/TRBV12-4,TRBJ2-6,CASTGGLGSGANVLTF
TRBV20-1,TRBJ2-7,CSASRGGSVAYEQYF
TRBV20-1,TRBJ2-5,CSARDYTGTQYF
TRBV20-1,TRBJ2-5,CSASTRYQETQYF
TRBV11-1,TRBJ2-7,CASSRYGTGGNEQYF
TRBV12-3/TRBV12-4,TRBJ1-5,CASSFKGSRPQHF
TRBV6-1,TRBJ1-1,CASSEYTEAFF
TRBV12-3/TRBV12-4,TRBJ1-2,CASSLAGFGYTF
TRBV5-1,TRBJ1-2,CASSRGPTNGYTF
TRBV29-1,TRBJ2-3,CSARGPTDTQYF
TRBV15,TRBJ1-2,CATSRVGTGSGYTF
TRBV6-2/TRBV6-3,TRBJ2-1,CASRARKGEQFF
TRBV7-9,TRBJ2-5,CASSLAAWVGYSETQYF
TRBV7-9,TRBJ2-3,CANEKVAGATDTQYF
TRBV4-3,TRBJ2-3,CASSQVTPSVTDTQYF
TRBV2,TRBJ2-7,CAIIGGSRNEQYF
TRBV7-6,TRBJ2-1,CASSFRLGQGANEQFF
TRBV7-9,TRBJ2-7,CASTGTSSYEQYF
TRBV18,TRBJ1-4,CASSPQGGKAEKLFF
TRBV14,TRBJ2-1,CASSQLTLAYYNEQFF
TRBV5-1,TRBJ2-5,CASSLAHGGPETQYF
TRBV20-1,TRBJ2-2,CSAPTGPPRGELFF
TRBV12-3/TRBV12-4,TRBJ1-3,CASSFGGQGNTIYF
TRBV2,TRBJ2-5,CASIRGRETQYF
TRBV10-3,TRBJ1-3,CAISESPSGNTIYF
TRBV10-3,TRBJ2-6,CAISSWESSGANVLTF
TRBV10-1,TRBJ2-3,CASSGPGLEDTDTQYF
TRBV9,TRBJ1-2,CASSVGQDYGYTF
TRBV20-1,TRBJ2-7,CSARAGAREQYF
TRBV6-5,TRBJ2-2,CASSYLGQGDTGELFF
TRBV20-1,TRBJ2-5,CSAGQLGWGTQYF
TRBV12-5,TRBJ2-5,CASGLVKGGYQETQYF
TRBV6-1,TRBJ2-2,CASKYDRGETGELFF
TRBV15,TRBJ1-2,CATSPRSGGRYGYTF
TRBV7-1,TRBJ1-2,CASSSGILYGYTF